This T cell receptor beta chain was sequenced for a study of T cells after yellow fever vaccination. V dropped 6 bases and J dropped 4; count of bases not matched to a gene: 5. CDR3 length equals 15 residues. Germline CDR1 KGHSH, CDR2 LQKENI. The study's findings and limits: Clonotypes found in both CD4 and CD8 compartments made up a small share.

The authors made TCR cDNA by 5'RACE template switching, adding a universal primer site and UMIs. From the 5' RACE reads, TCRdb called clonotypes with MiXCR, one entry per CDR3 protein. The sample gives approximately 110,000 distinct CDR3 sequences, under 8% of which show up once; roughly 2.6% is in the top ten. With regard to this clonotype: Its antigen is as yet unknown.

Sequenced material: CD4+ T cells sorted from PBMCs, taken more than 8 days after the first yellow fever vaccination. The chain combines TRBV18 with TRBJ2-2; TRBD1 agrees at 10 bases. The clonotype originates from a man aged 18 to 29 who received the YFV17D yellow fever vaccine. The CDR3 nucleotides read TGTGCCAGCTCCCCCGGGACAGGGGCCACCGGGGAGCTGTTTTTT. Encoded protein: CASSPGTGATGELFF.